Presented here are 5 T cell receptor beta chains from one specimen sequenced in a study of blood T cell repertoires in COVID-19. Using immunoSEQ multiplex PCR, the repertoire was profiled, and TCRdb retains in-frame clones only, with some absent. The top ten clones hold over 15% of a sample with 150,000 to 200,000 clones, 90% of them seen once. Sequenced input: peripheral blood. These receptors came from a man aged 60-69 years with active or convalescent COVID-19.

V usage is TRBV5-1 and J usage is TRBJ1-1, with TRBD1 identical over 7 bases. The junction had 6 bases not matched to a gene; V was cut back by 4 bases and J by 0 bases. The CDR3 runs to 15 residues. Germline V gene lookup returns CDR1 SGHRS and CDR2 YFSETQ. The DNA of the CDR3 is TGCGCCAGCAGCGGACAGGCAAATATGAACACTGAAGCTTTCTTT. This codes for CASSGQANMNTEAFF.

The chain uses TRBV19 and TRBJ2-2; TRBD1 matches at 7 bases. The J segment lost 0 bases and the V segment lost 1 base, leaving 5 bases of the junction unmatched. This CDR3 comprises 17 residues. Looked up from germline, CDR1 is LNHDA and CDR2 is SQIVND (reference sequence). CDR3 in DNA: TGTGCCAGTAGTATAGGATGGGACAGCGCGAACACCGGGGAGCTGTTTTTT. This sequence encodes CASSIGWDSANTGELFF. Full variable domain (missing parts from reference TRBV19 and TRBJ2-2): DGGITQSPKYLFRKEGQNVTLSCEQNLNHDAMYWYRQDPGQGLRLIYYSQIVNDFQKGDIAEGYSVSREKKESFPLTVTSAQKNPTAFYLCASSIGWDSANTGELFFGEGSRLTVL.

The V gene is TRBV3-1 (or the pseudogene TRBV3-2), the J gene TRBJ1-5; TRBD1 is a possible D gene (5 bases). Germline V gene lookup returns CDR1 LGHDT and CDR2 YNNKEL (reference sequence). CDR3 length: 15 residues. V shed 0 bases and J shed 6 bases, with 12 bases lying between them. CDR3 residues: CASSQELGGGQPQHF. CDR3 DNA: TGTGCCAGCAGCCAAGAACTCGGGGGAGGTCAGCCCCAGCATTTT.

J is TRBJ2-7 and V is TRBV7-8, with TRBD2 matching over 15 bases. CDR3 length: 18 residues. V was pared by 0 bases and J by 7 bases, with 10 bases of the junction left unmatched. Germline loops: CDR1 SGHVS, CDR2 FQNEAQ. The CDR3 DNA sequence: TGTGCCAGCAGCTTAGCGGGACTAGCGGGAGGTTGGGTTAGGGAGCAGTACTTC. It translates to CASSLAGLAGGWVREQYF. The full variable domain, in which reference TRBV7-8 and TRBJ2-7 provide the parts outside the CDR3, is GAGVSQSPRYKVAKRGQDVALRCDPISGHVSLFWYQQALGQGPEFLTYFQNEAQLDKSGLPSDRFFAERPEGSVSTLKIQRTQQEDSAVYLCASSLAGLAGGWVREQYFGPGTRLTVT.

The chain joins TRBV19 to TRBJ1-3; 7 bases map to TRBD1. V trimming: 6 bases; J trimming: 4 bases; junction bases outside the gene matches: 6. Germline values: CDR1 LNHDA, CDR2 SQIVND (reference sequence). This CDR3 region has 14 residues. The chain's CDR3 is CASRPTGVGNTIYF. The CDR3 region has the DNA TGTGCCAGTAGACCAACAGGGGTCGGAAACACCATATATTTT.